This record concerns one T cell receptor (beta chain) sequence. This sample is part of a study of T cell clones after liver transplantation. Across the study: Without induction therapy, subjects received standard immunosuppression until 12-24 months post-transplant.

Germline V gene data show CDR1 as MNHNY and CDR2 as SVGAGI (reference sequence). Trimming pared 0 bases from V and 1 base from J, leaving 7 bases between. The CDR3 totals 14 residues. The table came from immunoSEQ multiplex PCR; TCRdb's copy has only in-frame clones and leaves some out. The sample lists more than 7,000 clones, roughly 80% occurring once. Source: CD8+ T cells from blood, taken at the 22-month timepoint. The sequence came from a human patient who received a liver transplant. Some T cells may be graft donor cells. The chain links TRBV6-6 to TRBJ2-7; no reliable D call. In DNA form, the CDR3 reads TGTGCCAGCAGTTACTCGTCATTTTCCTACGAGCAGTACTTC. Its protein is CASSYSSFSYEQYF.